The text below deals with one TCR beta chain. The antigen remains undetermined. This CDR3 contains 15 residues. CDR1 and CDR2 from the germline V gene are SGHRS and YFSETQ. V lost 1 base and J lost 5; bases outside the gene matches: 6. This sample was included in a study of beta chain features in type 1 diabetes. Broader study findings: The study found moderately but significantly shorter TCRB CDR3s in all four CD4+ subsets of Type 1 diabetes patients. A closer apparent resemblance between naive, central memory and Treg TCRB repertoires was seen in patients than in healthy donors.

The whole isolated RNA underwent reverse transcription, so sequencing captured expressed TCRB transcripts. Libraries were prepared by immunoSEQ multiplex PCR; TCRdb keeps only in-frame clonotypes and omits some of them. The top ten hold 1.5% to 2% of the sample, which has approximately 41,000 clones, approximately 61% seen once. Purity above 95% was achieved in all sorted populations. The receptor was isolated from a man younger than 45 with type 1 diabetes. Some clones in this sample may be carry-over from other donors' samples. This sequence joins TRBV5-1 and TRBJ1-1; 9 bases agree with TRBD1. Material: Tregs from blood. In nucleotides, the CDR3 is TGCGCCAGCAGCTTGTCCGTGGGACAGGGAACTGAAGCTTTCTTT. Amino acid sequence: CASSLSVGQGTEAFF.